The 32 T cell receptor beta chains below come from one sample, sequenced in a study of cytomegalovirus exposure and HLA in healthy donors. A multiplex PCR was run with 60 Vbeta primers and 13 Jbeta primers. The method was immunoSEQ multiplex PCR; TCRdb's version includes in-frame clones alone and lacks a portion of them. The sample records about 64,000 clones, 85% being singletons. Sequenced sample: PBMCs. The receptors here all came from a female donor in good health and CMV-seronegative.

The chain links TRBV6-5 to TRBJ2-7; 8 bases align to TRBD2. The CDR3 loop spans 15 amino acids. V lost 3 bases and J lost 3; bases outside the gene matches: 7. Germline V CDR1 and CDR2: MNHEY, SVGAGI. The DNA for the CDR3 is TGTGCCAGCAGTTATTTAGCGGGGTCCTTCTACGAGCAGTACTTC. It translates to CASSYLAGSFYEQYF.

This clone appeared a few times. CDR3 in DNA: TGTGCCAGCAGAGAAACAGGGTTTAATTCACCCCTCCACTTT. It is translated as CASRETGFNSPLHF. The V gene is TRBV7-9, the J gene TRBJ1-6, with a tentative D call TRBD1 (6 bases). Looked up from germline, CDR1 is SEHNR and CDR2 is FQNEAQ (reference sequence). There are 14 residues in the CDR3. Trimming pared 6 bases from V and 6 bases from J, leaving 12 bases between.

This CDR3 reads CASSLQGAGADTQYF. The CDR3 DNA is TGTGCCAGTAGTTTACAGGGGGCGGGAGCAGATACGCAGTATTTT. The chain links TRBV19 to TRBJ2-3, with 9 bases lining up with TRBD1. The germline V gene has CDR1 LNHDA and CDR2 SQIVND (reference sequence). The CDR3 runs to 15 residues. The V segment lost 5 bases and the J segment 4 bases; nucleotides outside the gene matches: 7.

Concerning this clone: At one of its ends the junction is not consistent with the germline gene, which may arise from a read error. The genes are TRBV10-3 and TRBJ2-1; 11 nucleotides agree with TRBD2. This CDR3 has 16 amino acids. CDR1 and CDR2 from the germline V gene are ENHRY and SYGVKD. The CDR3 here is CAISGLTSGSIIEEFF. CDR3 nucleotides: TGTGCCATCAGCGGCCTTACTAGCGGGAGTATCATTGAGGAGTTCTTC.

The gene calls are TRBV11-2 and TRBJ1-3; TRBD1 might be the D (5 bases). The CDR3 extends over 16 amino acids. V shed 5 bases and J shed 6 bases, with 20 bases lying between them. The germline V gene encodes CDR1 SGHAT and CDR2 FQNNGV. CDR3 residues: CASSATMGGFANTIYF. CDR3 DNA sequence: TGTGCCAGCAGCGCTACCATGGGGGGATTTGCAAACACCATATATTTT. Filled out from reference TRBV11-2 and TRBJ1-3, the complete variable domain reads EAGVAQSPRYKIIEKRQSVAFWCNPISGHATLYWYQQILGQGPKLLIQFQNNGVVDDSQLPKDRFSAERLKGVDSTLKIQPAKLEDSAVYLCASSATMGGFANTIYFGEGSWLTVV.

The chain is built from TRBV29-1 and TRBJ2-3; the match to TRBD2 covers 10 bases. There are 13 residues in the CDR3. Trimming removed 7 bases from V and 1 base from J; junction bases left unmatched: 2. Germline V gives CDR1 SQVTM, CDR2 ANQGSEA. Here the CDR3 reads CSDLAGGTDTQYF. CDR3 bases: TGCAGCGACCTAGCGGGGGGCACAGATACGCAGTATTTT.

This chain uses TRBV4-1 with TRBJ2-3; 9 positions match TRBD2. The CDR3 loop spans 15 amino acids. J was trimmed by 5 bases and V by 3 bases; bases with no gene match: 6. Germline CDR1 reads MGHRA; CDR2 reads YSYEKL. The chain's CDR3 is CASSQLAGALDTQYF. The DNA for the CDR3 is TGCGCCAGCAGCCAGTTAGCGGGAGCCCTAGATACGCAGTATTTT.

Note on this clone: At one of its ends the junction is not consistent with the germline gene, which may arise from a read error. This rearrangement joins TRBV5-4 to TRBJ2-6, with D possibly TRBD1 on 5 matching bases. The CDR3 has 15 amino acids. CDR1 and CDR2 from the germline V gene are SGHNT and YYREEE (reference sequence). The CDR3 loop reads CASSLRSSGANGLTF. For the CDR3, the DNA is TGTGCCAGCAGCTTGCGGAGCTCTGGGGCCAACGGCCTGACTTTC.

V gene TRBV27 combines with J gene TRBJ2-5, with TRBD2 matching over 11 bases. CDR1 MNHEY and CDR2 SMNVEV come from the germline V gene (reference sequence). V shed 6 bases and J 11 bases; nucleotides not matched to a gene: 14. The CDR3 totals 15 residues. CDR3 sequence reads: CASRNLAGGSGEQYF. The CDR3, as DNA: TGTGCCAGCAGAAACCTAGCGGGAGGAAGTGGGGAGCAGTACTTC.

The chain recombines TRBV30 with TRBJ2-7, with 7 nucleotides matching TRBD1. The CDR3 loop spans 15 amino acids. J was trimmed by 1 base and V by 1 base; bases with no gene match: 7. The germline CDR1 and CDR2 sequences are GTSNPN and SVGIG (reference sequence). CDR3 nucleotide sequence: TGTGCCTGGAGTGGCCCAGGGGGTATGTCCTACGAGCAGTACTTC. This sequence encodes CAWSGPGGMSYEQYF.

In nucleotides, the CDR3 is TGCGCCAGCAGCCTAAAGACCCCCCTGCAGGACAGGGGCAGCAATGAGCAGTTCTTC. It is translated as CASSLKTPLQDRGSNEQFF. The rearrangement uses TRBV4-1 and TRBJ2-1, with 9 bases that match TRBD1. Trimming at V came to 4 bases and at J to 6 bases, leaving 19 bases not matched to a gene. Per the germline V gene, CDR1 is MGHRA and CDR2 is YSYEKL. This CDR3 has 19 amino acids.

V is TRBV10-3 and J is TRBJ2-3; a weak D match, TRBD2 (6 bases). V lost 2 bases to trimming and J lost 2 bases, with 11 bases between them. The CDR3 has 15 residues. The germline V gene has CDR1 ENHRY and CDR2 SYGVKD. Here the CDR3 DNA reads TGTGCCATCAGTGAGGTAGCGGTTGTCACAGATACGCAGTATTTT. As protein: CAISEVAVVTDTQYF.

Here the CDR3 reads CASSDTGQGGWNTEAFF. CDR3 DNA sequence: TGTGCCAGCAGTGATACAGGACAGGGGGGGTGGAACACTGAAGCTTTCTTT. The chain uses TRBV25-1 and TRBJ1-1; 10 bases map to TRBD1. The CDR3 consists of 17 residues. Germline values: CDR1 MGHDK, CDR2 SYGVNS. The junction had 8 bases not matched to a gene; V was cut back by 3 bases and J by 1 base.

The gene calls are TRBV6-6 and TRBJ1-2; 9 nucleotides line up with TRBD1. Per germline, CDR1 MNHNY and CDR2 SVGAGI (reference sequence). The V segment lost 5 bases and the J segment 6 bases; nucleotides outside the gene matches: 7. CDR3 length: 14 residues. In DNA, the CDR3 is TGTGCCAGCAGTCCTACCACAGGGGGCGATGGCTACACCTTC. It yields the protein CASSPTTGGDGYTF.

CDR3 in amino acids: CASRISGSTGELFF. The CDR3 DNA reads TGTGCCAGCAGAATCTCCGGGAGCACCGGGGAGCTGTTTTTT. The chain combines TRBV27 with TRBJ2-2, with TRBD2 as a possible D gene (6 bases). Trimming removed 6 bases from V and 4 bases from J, with 12 bases in between. CDR1 MNHEY and CDR2 SMNVEV come from the germline V gene (reference sequence). This CDR3 spans 14 amino acids.

The chain recombines TRBV5-6 with TRBJ1-5; D may be TRBD1 (6 bases). Per germline, CDR1 SGHDT and CDR2 YYEEEE. V was pared by 4 bases and J by 1 base, with 15 bases between. The CDR3 sequence is 16 residues long. CDR3 coding DNA: TGTGCCAGCAGCAGTCAGGGGACCGTGAGCAATCAGCCCCAGCATTTT. It encodes CASSSQGTVSNQPQHF.

The J gene is TRBJ2-3, the V gene TRBV18, with 7 bases matching TRBD1. Germline V lookup: CDR1 KGHSH, CDR2 LQKENI. Trimming took 0 bases from V and 12 from J; bases not matched to a gene: 6. The CDR3 contains 13 residues. CDR3 DNA: TGTGCCAGCTCACCACCCGGGACAGTTTATCAGTATTTT. Protein: CASSPPGTVYQYF.

The rearrangement links TRBV6-1 to TRBJ1-6, with 7 bases that match TRBD1. The germline CDR1 and CDR2 sequences are MNHNS and SASEGT. This CDR3 contains 17 residues. Trimming took 2 bases from V and 2 from J; bases not matched to a gene: 6. The CDR3 DNA reads TGTGCCAGCAGTGAATGGGTGACAGGGCCCTATAATTCACCCCTCCACTTT. It codes for CASSEWVTGPYNSPLHF.

This clone appeared a few times. The chain joins TRBV5-1 to TRBJ2-3, with a weak D call TRBD1 (6 bases). CDR1 and CDR2 from the germline V gene are SGHRS and YFSETQ. The CDR3 spans 16 residues. The V end was cut by 0 bases, the J end by 1 base, with 12 bases between. The CDR3, as DNA: TGCGCCAGCAGCTTGGGGGGACAACCCGGCACAGATACGCAGTATTTT. Amino acid sequence: CASSLGGQPGTDTQYF. Full variable domain (rest looked up from reference TRBV5-1 and TRBJ2-3): KAGVTQTPRYLIKTRGQQVTLSCSPISGHRSVSWYQQTPGQGLQFLFEYFSETQRNKGNFPGRFSGRQFSNSRSEMNVSTLELGDSALYLCASSLGGQPGTDTQYFGPGTRLTVL.

The gene calls are TRBV7-2 and TRBJ2-7, with 7 nucleotides matching TRBD2. Germline V lookup: CDR1 SGHTA, CDR2 FQGNSA. J lost 0 bases, V lost 2 bases, and 7 bases had no gene match. This CDR3 has 16 amino acids. CDR3 DNA: TGTGCCAGCAGCTTATTACCCCTAGCGGTCTCCTACGAGCAGTACTTC. This translates into CASSLLPLAVSYEQYF.

This chain connects TRBV15 to TRBJ1-2; 8 positions match TRBD1. J was trimmed by 4 bases and V by 1 base; bases with no gene match: 5. CDR1 is LNHNV and CDR2 is YYDKDF in the germline V gene (reference sequence). CDR3 length equals 15 residues. As DNA, the CDR3 is TGTGCCACCAGCAGAGCTGGACAGGGACTCTATGGCTACACCTTC. It yields the protein CATSRAGQGLYGYTF.

The V call is TRBV30, the J call TRBJ2-3; tentative D call: TRBD1 (5 bases). V was pared by 6 bases and J by 1 base, with 14 bases between. Germline CDR1 is GTSNPN and CDR2 is SVGIG (reference sequence). The CDR3 extends over 14 amino acids. CDR3 residues: CACTGPRGTDTQYF. CDR3 coding DNA: TGTGCCTGCACAGGCCCCCGGGGCACAGATACGCAGTATTTT.

This CDR3 reads CASSQGGGSYEQYF. The CDR3 DNA follows: TGTGCCAGCAGCCAAGGGGGAGGCTCCTACGAGCAGTACTTC. The V gene is TRBV4-2, the J gene TRBJ2-5; D is possibly TRBD2 (6 bases). The J call is uncertain, as TRBJ2-7 better fits the DNA end. Germline V gene lookup returns CDR1 LGHNA and CDR2 YNFKEQ. This CDR3 has 14 amino acids.

The V and J genes are TRBV25-1 and TRBJ2-6; D possibly corresponds to TRBD2 (5 bases). CDR1 and CDR2 from the germline V gene are MGHDK and SYGVNS. The CDR3 totals 14 residues. The ends were cut back, 7 bases at V and 2 bases at J, with 9 bases in the middle. The CDR3 DNA reads TGTGCCAGCATGGGAGCAGCTGGGGCCAACGTCCTGACTTTC. Protein product: CASMGAAGANVLTF.

The chain couples TRBV4-3 to TRBJ2-3, with 7 bases fitting TRBD2. The CDR3 runs 14 residues. With V trimmed by 4 bases and J by 1 base, 2 bases remained unmatched. Germline V CDR1 and CDR2: LGHNA, YSLEER. For the CDR3, the DNA is TGCGCCAGCAGCCGCGGGAGCGGCACAGATACGCAGTATTTT. Amino acids: CASSRGSGTDTQYF.

In this sample, this clone turned up once. V and J are TRBV28 and TRBJ1-3; D is uncertain. The V and J ends lost 1 base and 1 base respectively, with 5 bases between them. Germline lookup yields CDR1 MDHEN and CDR2 SYDVKM. The CDR3 is made up of 14 amino acids. Here the CDR3 DNA reads TGTGCCAGCAGTTTATTTAAATCTGGAAACACCATATATTTT. It codes for CASSLFKSGNTIYF.

This rearrangement joins TRBV25-1 to TRBJ2-1; 14 positions agree with TRBD2. From germline, CDR1 is MGHDK and CDR2 SYGVNS. There are 16 residues in the CDR3. Trimming took 5 bases from V and 6 from J; bases not matched to a gene: 6. In DNA form, the CDR3 reads TGTGCCAGCAGTATATCGGGACTAGCGGGAGTCAATGAGCAGTTCTTC. The encoded protein is CASSISGLAGVNEQFF.

The V call is TRBV14, the J call TRBJ1-4; D perhaps matches TRBD1 (5 bases). The CDR3 runs 14 residues. The ends were cut back, 5 bases at V and 4 bases at J, with 11 bases in the middle. CDR1 is SGHDN, CDR2 FVKESK, per germline. The CDR3 DNA reads as TGTGCCAGCAGCAAAAGGGGCTTTAATGAAAAACTGTTTTTT. This translates into CASSKRGFNEKLFF.

The DNA for the CDR3 is TGTGCCAGCAGTCCCCGACAGGGCTCCTTTCAGCCCCAGCATTTT. Its protein product is CASSPRQGSFQPQHF. The chain uses TRBV28 and TRBJ1-5; 7 nucleotides align to TRBD1. V trimming: 5 bases; J trimming: 6 bases; junction bases outside the gene matches: 10. The CDR3 totals 15 residues. Germline V CDR1 and CDR2: MDHEN, SYDVKM.

In regard to this clone: A read error is the likely source, as a far larger clone sits one nucleotide away. Other nucleotide sequences from this sample produce the same CDR3. The chain has TRBV7-9 and TRBJ1-5; a weak D match, TRBD1 (6 bases). Germline V CDR1 and CDR2: SEHNR, FQNEAQ (reference sequence). There are 13 residues in the CDR3. Trimming shortened V by 5 bases and J by 5 bases, and 10 bases separated the two germline ends. The CDR3 DNA reads as TGTGCCAGCAGCCGGGAGGGGGATCAGCCCCAGCATTTT. Encoded protein: CASSREGDQPQHF.

The chain combines TRBV2 with TRBJ1-5, with D possibly matching TRBD1 (5 bases). Trimming removed 3 bases at V and 4 bases at J, with 13 bases between. This CDR3 has 15 amino acids. Germline values: CDR1 SNHLY, CDR2 FYNNEI. CDR3 loop: CASSEYRSLNQPQHF. In nucleotides, the CDR3 is TGTGCCAGCAGTGAGTACAGGTCCTTAAATCAGCCCCAGCATTTT. The full variable domain, in which reference TRBV2 and TRBJ1-5 provide the parts outside the CDR3, is EPEVTQTPSHQVTQMGQEVILRCVPISNHLYFYWYRQILGQKVEFLVSFYNNEISEKSEIFDDQFSVERPDGSNFTLKIRSTKLEDSAMYFCASSEYRSLNQPQHFGDGTRLSIL.

V usage is TRBV28 and J usage is TRBJ2-2, with no clear D. This CDR3 is 16 amino acids long. V lost 3 bases and J lost 5, with 16 bases in between. The germline V gene has CDR1 MDHEN and CDR2 SYDVKM. Here the CDR3 reads CASSFPRPTGTGELFF. CDR3 in DNA: TGTGCCAGCAGTTTCCCCCGGCCGACTGGGACCGGGGAGCTGTTTTTT.